This T cell receptor (beta chain) comes out of a study of OX40 agonist ivuxolimab in advanced cancers. Study-level background: Enrollees could have had prior anti-PD-1, anti-PD-L1 or anti-CTLA-4 therapy, which 40% had received.

This clone was counted once. Profiled with immunoSEQ multiplex PCR; TCRdb holds only in-frame clones, not every one. The sample shows about 69,000 clones, roughly 84% of them seen only once. The germline V gene has CDR1 LNHDA and CDR2 SQIVND (reference sequence). With 10 bases clipped from V and 2 bases from J, the junction kept 5 bases outside the gene matches. The length of the CDR3 is 14 residues. Source: CD4+ or CD8+ T cells sorted from blood, taken in a trial of the OX40 agonist ivuxolimab. This TCR was sampled from an adult with an advanced solid tumor such as melanoma, head and neck, liver or kidney cancer. The rearrangement uses TRBV19 and TRBJ2-6; 7 bases line up with TRBD1. CDR3 in amino acids: CATRQGAGANVLTF. CDR3 nucleotide sequence: TGTGCCACCCGCCAGGGGGCTGGGGCCAACGTCCTGACTTTC.